This TCR beta chain stems from a study of cytomegalovirus exposure and HLA in healthy donors. The V gene's germline CDR1 is MNHNY and CDR2 SVGAGI (reference sequence). The CDR3 is 13 amino acids. Deletions cut 4 bases from V and 6 bases from J, with 11 bases between. Points from the study as a whole: The study found most TCR sequences rare, yet found some public TCRs in many donors. Reports state that TCR beta sequences accurately predicted most subjects' HLA-A and HLA-B alleles.

On this clone itself: Its target is unknown.

Vbeta (60) and Jbeta (13) primers were used in the PCR. Only in-frame clones appear in the TCRdb table, and some are missing; sequencing was by immunoSEQ multiplex PCR. In the table there are about 34,000 clones, 82% of which are singletons. Material: PBMCs. This chain joins TRBV6-6 and TRBJ2-3; D gene ambiguous. This TCR was recovered from a woman under 30 in good health and CMV-seropositive. For the CDR3, the DNA is TGTGCCAGCAGTTTTGTATTACGGGATACGCAGTATTTT. Amino acids: CASSFVLRDTQYF.